This TCR beta chain was observed in a study of T cell responses to AZD1222 COVID-19 vaccine. Points from the study as a whole: Females made up more of the donors, who were largely white British, and clonal diversity may have come out too low. Just six people given AZD1222 tested seropositive at baseline. Nearly half of spike-specific TCRs reportedly go after variant regions that carry no mutations.

Germline V CDR1 and CDR2: MDHEN, SYDVKM. The V and J ends lost 5 bases and 0 bases, in that order; junction bases with no gene match: 2. The CDR3 has 15 amino acids. Sequenced by immunoSEQ multiplex PCR; TCRdb stores in-frame clones only, minus some. The sample has more than 100,000 clones, about 85% seen once. As to this clone: The antigen remains unidentified.

J is TRBJ2-1 and V is TRBV28, with TRBD2 identical over 9 bases. This clonotype originated in an adult in good health. Sequences were derived from peripheral blood, sampled on day 0 of AZD1222 vaccination. The CDR3 loop reads CASSPSGTSYNEQFF. As DNA, the CDR3 is TGTGCCAGCAGTCCTAGCGGGACCTCCTACAATGAGCAGTTCTTC. The variable domain in full, with the rest retrieved from reference TRBV28 and TRBJ2-1, is DVKVTQSSRYLVKRTGEKVFLECVQDMDHENMFWYRQDPGLGLRLIYFSYDVKMKEKGDIPEGYSVSREKKERFSLILESASTNQTSMYLCASSPSGTSYNEQFFGPGTRLTVL.